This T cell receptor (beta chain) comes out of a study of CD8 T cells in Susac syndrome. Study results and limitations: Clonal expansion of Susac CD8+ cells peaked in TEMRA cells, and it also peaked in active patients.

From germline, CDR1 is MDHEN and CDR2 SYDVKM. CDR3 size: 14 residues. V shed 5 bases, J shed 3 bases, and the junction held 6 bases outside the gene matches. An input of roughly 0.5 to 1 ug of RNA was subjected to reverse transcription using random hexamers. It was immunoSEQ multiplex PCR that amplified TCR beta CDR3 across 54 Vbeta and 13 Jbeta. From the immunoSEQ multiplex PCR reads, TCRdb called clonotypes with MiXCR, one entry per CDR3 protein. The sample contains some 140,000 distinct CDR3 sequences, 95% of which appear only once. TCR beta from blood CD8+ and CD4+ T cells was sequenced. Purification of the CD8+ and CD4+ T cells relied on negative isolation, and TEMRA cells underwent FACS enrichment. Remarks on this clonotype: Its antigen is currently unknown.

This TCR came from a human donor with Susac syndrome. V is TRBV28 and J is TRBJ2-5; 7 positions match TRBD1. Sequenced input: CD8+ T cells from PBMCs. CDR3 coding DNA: TGTGCCAGCAGTCTCCGGGACAGCAAAGAGACCCAGTACTTC. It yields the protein CASSLRDSKETQYF.